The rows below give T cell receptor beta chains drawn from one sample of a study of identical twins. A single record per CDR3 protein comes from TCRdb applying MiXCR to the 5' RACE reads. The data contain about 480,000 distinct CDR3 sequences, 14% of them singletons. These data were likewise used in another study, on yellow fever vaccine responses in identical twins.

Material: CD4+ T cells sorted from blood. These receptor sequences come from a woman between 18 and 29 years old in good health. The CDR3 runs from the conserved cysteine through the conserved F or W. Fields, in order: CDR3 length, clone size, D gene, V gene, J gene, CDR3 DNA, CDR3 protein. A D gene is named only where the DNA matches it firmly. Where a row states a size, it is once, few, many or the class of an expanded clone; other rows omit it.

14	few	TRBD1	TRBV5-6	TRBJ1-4	TGTGCCAGCAGCTTGACAGGGGCGGCGGAAAAACTGTTTTTT	CASSLTGAAEKLFF
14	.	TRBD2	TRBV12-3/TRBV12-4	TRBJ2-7	TGTGCCAGCAGTACTAGCGGGAGGTCCTACGAGCAGTACTTC	CASSTSGRSYEQYF
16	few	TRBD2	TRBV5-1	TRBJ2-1	TGCGCCAGCAGCTTGGGGGGGGGTATCGCCTACAATGAGCAGTTCTTC	CASSLGGGIAYNEQFF
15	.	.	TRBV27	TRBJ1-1	TGTGCCAGCAGTTCTGGGGTCGGACGGAGCACTGAAGCTTTCTTT	CASSSGVGRSTEAFF
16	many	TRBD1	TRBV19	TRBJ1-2	TGTGCCAGTAGTACCCCTGGACAGGACCGATACTATGGCTACACCTTC	CASSTPGQDRYYGYTF
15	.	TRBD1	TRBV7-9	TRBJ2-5	TGTGCCAGCAGCGTAGGGGACAGGGCGAAAGAGACCCAGTACTTC	CASSVGDRAKETQYF
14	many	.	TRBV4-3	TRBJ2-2	TGCGCCAGCAGCCAAGATGTAGTCACCGGGGAGCTGTTTTTT	CASSQDVVTGELFF
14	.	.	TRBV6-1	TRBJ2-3	TGTGCCAGCAGTGGCGCCGCCCCCACAGATACGCAGTATTTT	CASSGAAPTDTQYF
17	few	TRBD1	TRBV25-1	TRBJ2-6	TGTGCCAGCAGTGGGAGGACAGGGCACTCTGGGGCCAACGTCCTGACTTTC	CASSGRTGHSGANVLTF
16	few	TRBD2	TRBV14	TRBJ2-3	TGTGCCAGCAGCCTTATCAACTGGCGGGGGGCGAATACGCAGTATTTT	CASSLINWRGANTQYF
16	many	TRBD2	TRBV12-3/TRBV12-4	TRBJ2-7	TGTGCCAGCAGTTTCAGTCTAGCGGGTCCCTCCTACGAGCAGTACTTC	CASSFSLAGPSYEQYF
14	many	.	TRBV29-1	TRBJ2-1	TGCAGCGCTAGAAACAGGGCGGGTTACAATGAGCAGTTCTTC	CSARNRAGYNEQFF
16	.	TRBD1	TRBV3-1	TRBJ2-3	TGTGCCAGCAGCCGAGGACAGGGGAGGAGAACAGATACGCAGTATTTT	CASSRGQGRRTDTQYF
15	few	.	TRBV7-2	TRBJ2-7	TGTGCCAGCAGCTTAAGAGGGGCCGGTTCCTACGAGCAGTACTTC	CASSLRGAGSYEQYF
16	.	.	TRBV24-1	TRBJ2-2	TGTGCCACCAGTGATTTGGGGGGGCGAGGACCCGGGGAGCTGTTTTTT	CATSDLGGRGPGELFF
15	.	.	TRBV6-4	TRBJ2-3	TGTGCCATCTTGGTCCGGGACTCCACTATGGATACGCAGTATTTT	CAILVRDSTMDTQYF
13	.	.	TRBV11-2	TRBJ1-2	TGTGCCAGGAGCTTAGCATGGGGAAATGGCTACACCTTC	CARSLAWGNGYTF
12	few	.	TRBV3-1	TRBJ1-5	TGTGCCAGCAGCCAAGCCAGACAGCCCCAGCATTTT	CASSQARQPQHF
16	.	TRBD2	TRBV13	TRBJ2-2	TGTGCCAGCAGCAGATTAGCGGGAGGGCCCGTCGGGGAGCTGTTTTTT	CASSRLAGGPVGELFF
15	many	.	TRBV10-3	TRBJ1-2	TGTGCCATCAGTGAGCCGAGGACGGATAACTATGGCTACACCTTC	CAISEPRTDNYGYTF
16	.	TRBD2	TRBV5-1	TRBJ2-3	TGCGCCAGCAGCATACTAGCGGGGGGCCCCCCAGATACGCAGTATTTT	CASSILAGGPPDTQYF
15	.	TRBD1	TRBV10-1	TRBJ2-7	TGCGCCAGCAGCCGAAGGACAGGGGGTACCTACGAGCAGTACTTC	CASSRRTGGTYEQYF
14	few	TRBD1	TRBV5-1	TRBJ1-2	TGCGCCAGCAGCTTGGACAGGGGGTTGACTGGCTACACCTTC	CASSLDRGLTGYTF
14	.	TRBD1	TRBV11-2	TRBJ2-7	TGTGCCAGCCGAGGGACAGCGACATACTACGAGCAGTACTTC	CASRGTATYYEQYF
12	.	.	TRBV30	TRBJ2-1	TGTGCCTGGAGTCCGACAGGACGTGAGCAGTTCTTC	CAWSPTGREQFF
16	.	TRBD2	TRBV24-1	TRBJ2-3	TGTGCCACCAGCTTCACTAGCGGGGGGGTCACAGATACGCAGTATTTT	CATSFTSGGVTDTQYF
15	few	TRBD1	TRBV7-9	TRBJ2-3	TGTGCCAGCAGCCGTGGGGACAGATTCACAGATACGCAGTATTTT	CASSRGDRFTDTQYF
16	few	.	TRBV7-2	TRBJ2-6	TGTGCCAGCAGCTTTGGTCGGGGAGCTGGGGCCAACGTCCTGACTTTC	CASSFGRGAGANVLTF
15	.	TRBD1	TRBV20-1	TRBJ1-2	TGCAGTGCTTTTCCCGAGGACAGGCCCACGAGGGGCTACACCTTC	CSAFPEDRPTRGYTF